The table lists the clone carrying this TCR beta chain with many counts. The antigen is not known. The sample is drawn from a study of T-cell reconstitution after alpha-beta-depleted transplantation in children. Study-wide results and caveats: After transplant, at about two months, alpha-beta T cells were reportedly derived from several hundred expanded graft clones. At day 60, the high TCRbeta diversity found in some patients originated from recipient T cells and thymic progenitors that had survived. T cells produced anew were the main source of T-cell counts and diversity one year after transplant.

Preparation of the TCRbeta library involved a method that used unique molecular identifiers. TCRdb re-called the PCR reads through MiXCR, storing one row per CDR3 protein. Here the sample spans hundreds of thousands of distinct CDR3 sequences, 6.5% to 9% being singletons. This CDR3 is built from 14 residues. Germline V lookup: CDR1 SGDLS, CDR2 YYNGEE. Between the trimmed V and J ends, which lost 0 bases and 7 bases, there was a span of 13 bases. This clonotype originated in a female patient between 2 and 10 years old who had a stem cell transplant for Fanconi anemia, so the T cells may come from the graft donor. The V and J genes are TRBV9 and TRBJ1-1; tentative D call: TRBD1 (5 bases). This specimen consisted of peripheral blood, obtained 360 days after TCRalphabeta/CD19-depleted stem cell transplant. The CDR3 here is CASSVGSQGLEAFF. In DNA form, the CDR3 reads TGTGCCAGCAGCGTAGGTAGCCAGGGACTTGAAGCTTTCTTT.